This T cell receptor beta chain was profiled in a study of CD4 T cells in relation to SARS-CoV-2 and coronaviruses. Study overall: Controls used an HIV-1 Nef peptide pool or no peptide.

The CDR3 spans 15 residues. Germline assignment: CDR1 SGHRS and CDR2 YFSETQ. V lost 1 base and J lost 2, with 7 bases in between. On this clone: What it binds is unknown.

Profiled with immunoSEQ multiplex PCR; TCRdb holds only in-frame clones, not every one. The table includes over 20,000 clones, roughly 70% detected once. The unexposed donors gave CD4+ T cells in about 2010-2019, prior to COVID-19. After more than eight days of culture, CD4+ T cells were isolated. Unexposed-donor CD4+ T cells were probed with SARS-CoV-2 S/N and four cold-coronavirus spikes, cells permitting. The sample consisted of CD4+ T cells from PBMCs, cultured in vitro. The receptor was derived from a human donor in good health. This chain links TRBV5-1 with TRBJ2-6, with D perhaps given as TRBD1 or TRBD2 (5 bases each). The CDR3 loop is CASSLRGAGANVLTF. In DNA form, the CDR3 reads TGCGCCAGCAGCTTGCGGGGCGCTGGGGCCAACGTCCTGACTTTC.